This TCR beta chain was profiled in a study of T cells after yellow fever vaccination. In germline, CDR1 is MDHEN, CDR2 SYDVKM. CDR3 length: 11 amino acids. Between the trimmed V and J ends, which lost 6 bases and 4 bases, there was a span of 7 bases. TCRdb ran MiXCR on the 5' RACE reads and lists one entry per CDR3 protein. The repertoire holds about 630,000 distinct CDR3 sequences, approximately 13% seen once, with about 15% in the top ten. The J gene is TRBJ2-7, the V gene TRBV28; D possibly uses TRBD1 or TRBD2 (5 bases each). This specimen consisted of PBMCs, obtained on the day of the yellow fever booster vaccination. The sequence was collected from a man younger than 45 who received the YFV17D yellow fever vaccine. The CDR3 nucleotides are TGTGCCAGCAGGGGGGTGTACGAGCAGTACTTC. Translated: CASRGVYEQYF.